This T cell receptor (beta chain) was observed in a study of OX40 agonist ivuxolimab in advanced cancers. About the full investigation: The costimulatory receptor OX40 (CD134) was targeted by ivuxolimab, a fully human IgG2 agonistic monoclonal antibody. The paper covers the monotherapy dose-escalation part of the phase I ivuxolimab trial, which included N ≈ 50 patients. Partial responses occurred in three dose-escalation patients, of whom one had hepatocellular carcinoma and two had cutaneous melanoma. Among the approximately 50 dose-escalation patients, approximately 20 had hepatocellular carcinoma, roughly 15 melanoma, 9 renal cell carcinoma and 9 head and neck cancer. Peripheral TCRbeta sequencing aimed to test whether ivuxolimab altered TCR sequence diversity and caused clonal T-cell expansion. Patients were allowed to have had prior anti-PD-1, anti-PD-L1 or anti-CTLA-4 therapy, and around 40% of the dose-escalation patients had previously received checkpoint inhibitors. A male proportion of roughly 85% and a mean age of about 60 years, ranging from roughly 23 to 85, were recorded for the dose-escalation cohort. Intravenous ivuxolimab was administered to patients every 2 weeks at six dose levels: 0.01, 0.1, 0.3, 1.5, 3 and 10 mg/kg. The investigation overall reported the following: At doses of 0.1 to 3.0 mg/kg, clonal expansion of both CD4+ and CD8+ T cells in blood was seen between baseline and week 6. After ivuxolimab, expanded clones were on average more numerous among CD8+ T cells than among CD4+ T cells. Low levels of normalized T-cell clonal expansion were also seen in some patients who did not respond. In partial responders in the 0.1-3.0 mg/kg groups, normalized peripheral clonal expansion was found to be among the lowest, especially among CD8+ T cells. Which antigens the clonally expanded peripheral T cells were specific for was not determined.

Genomic DNA was isolated from the sorted cells so that the TCRbeta CDR3 region could be sequenced. TCRbeta CDR3 regions were sequenced using the immunoSEQ Assay. Not all clones reach the TCRdb copy of this immuneACCESS table, which keeps in-frame sequences only. Checked studies attribute under half of the gap to unresolved V genes and leave the rest unexplained. The sample table contains 75,000 to 95,000 clones; only one count was recorded for 89% of them. About 9.1% of the sample is taken by the ten largest. On this clone itself: What this receptor recognizes is not known. No base-level quality is on record; no much larger clone is a single base apart.

The CDR3, cysteine through phenylalanine, is 14 amino acids long. Here the CDR3 DNA is all that survives: 42 bases in frame from base 1. Cut back by 1 base and 0 bases, the V and J ends lie 7 bases apart. The germline V gene gives CDR1 as SGHRS and CDR2 as YFSETQ. Patients with autoimmune disease history or receiving systemic immunosuppression were excluded from the trial. Peripheral blood for TCR sequencing was drawn from every dose cohort at baseline, at cycle 4 day 1 and at cycle 7 day 1. The samples were drawn from a first-in-human, open-label, multicenter phase I dose-escalation trial of ivuxolimab. Adults with locally advanced or metastatic head and neck squamous cell, hepatocellular, melanoma or renal cell carcinoma were enrolled in the trial. CD4+ and CD8+ T cells were sorted separately from peripheral blood before TCR sequencing.

The chain joins TRBV5-1 to TRBJ1-1; too little of a D gene remains to name it. This TCR came from an adult with an advanced solid tumor such as melanoma, head and neck, liver or kidney cancer. The source was CD4+ or CD8+ T cells sorted from blood, collected in a trial of the OX40 agonist ivuxolimab. The sequenced DNA is TGCGCCAGCAGCTTGTCCAGTTTGAACACTGAAGCTTTCTTT. Its protein is CASSLSSLNTEAFF.